Listed below are T cell receptor beta chains from one sample, sequenced in a study of CD8 T cells in ankylosing spondylitis. TCRdb itself ran the 5' RACE reads through MiXCR, one entry per CDR3 protein. Of 200,000 or so distinct CDR3 sequences listed, over 15% are singletons. Sample: blood, either unsorted or a sorted T cell fraction (not recorded which). Source of these receptors: a male donor under 30 with ankylosing spondylitis or in good health (not recorded which). The CDR3 runs from the conserved cysteine through the conserved F or W. The D gene is left open where the match is weak. A clone size is listed for some rows: how often the clone was seen (once, few, many), or a class if it is expanded.

TRBV20-1	-	TRBJ2-1	-	14	TGCAGTGCTAGCCGGGACGGATCCTACAATGAGCAGTTCTTC	CSASRDGSYNEQFF
TRBV12-3/TRBV12-4	-	TRBJ2-2	few	14	TGTGCCAGCAGTTTGGAGGGATTCACCGGGGAGCTGTTTTTT	CASSLEGFTGELFF
TRBV5-1	-	TRBJ1-1	many	16	TGCGCCAGCAGCTTGGCTAGGGGGGGTCCGAACACTGAAGCTTTCTTT	CASSLARGGPNTEAFF
TRBV30	TRBD1	TRBJ2-2	many	15	TGTGCCTGGAAGGGGCAGGGGGCCAACACCGGGGAGCTGTTTTTT	CAWKGQGANTGELFF
TRBV25-1	TRBD2	TRBJ2-3	many	15	TGTGCCAGCAGTCCCCCTAGCGGTCGCCGCGGAGTCCGGTATTTT	CASSPPSGRRGVRYF
TRBV29-1	TRBD2	TRBJ2-1	many	15	TGCAGCGTTGCGACGGGACTAGCGGGGCACAATGAGCAGTTCTTC	CSVATGLAGHNEQFF
TRBV4-1	-	TRBJ1-4	many	16	TGCGCCAGCAGCCAAGGTCCCCCGGGAGCTAATGAAAAACTGTTTTTT	CASSQGPPGANEKLFF
TRBV6-2/TRBV6-3	-	TRBJ2-3	-	13	TGTGCCAGCAGTCCCCAGGGGGGCCCCGTTGAGTATTTT	CASSPQGGPVEYF
TRBV30	-	TRBJ1-5	-	15	TGTGCCTGGAGTGTACGAGGGATGGGCAATCAGCCCCAGCATTTT	CAWSVRGMGNQPQHF
TRBV12-3/TRBV12-4	-	TRBJ1-1	many	13	TGTGCCAGCAGCCACGGTTGGGACACTGAAGCTTTCTTT	CASSHGWDTEAFF
TRBV29-1	-	TRBJ2-1	-	11	TGCAGCGTTGAAAGGGGAGCCGAGCAGTTCTTC	CSVERGAEQFF
TRBV27	-	TRBJ1-5	many	15	TGTGCCAGCAGTTTATGGGGGGCCGGCAATCAGCCCCAGCATTTT	CASSLWGAGNQPQHF
TRBV7-9	TRBD1	TRBJ2-7	many	14	TGTGCCAGCAGCCCGGGACAGCCCTCCTACGAGCAGTACTTC	CASSPGQPSYEQYF
TRBV7-6	-	TRBJ2-1	-	16	TGTGCCAGCAGCTTAGCGGTATGGACAGACAACAATGAGCAGTTCTTC	CASSLAVWTDNNEQFF
TRBV20-1	TRBD2	TRBJ2-5	many	16	TGCAGTGCTAGGGGAACCATAGCGGGAGCCAGGGAGACCCAGTACTTC	CSARGTIAGARETQYF